The subject of this entry is one T cell receptor beta chain. The antigen remains unidentified. This record belongs to a study of CD8 T cells in ankylosing spondylitis. General study results and limits: There were earlier reports of some motif variants in reactive arthritis synovial fluid and blood. Disease-linked clones reportedly showed significant enrichment in matched ankylosing spondylitis synovial fluid. For ankylosing spondylitis blood, a TCR beta motif of under ten highly homologous variants appeared characteristic.

Germline lookup yields CDR1 MNHNS and CDR2 SASEGT. This CDR3 region has 14 residues. V lost 8 bases, J lost 8 bases, and 13 bases stayed unmatched. TCRdb itself ran the 5' RACE reads through MiXCR, one entry per CDR3 protein. The profile shows a few hundred thousand distinct CDR3 sequences, approximately 11% of them singletons. Specimen: blood, either unsorted or a sorted T cell fraction (not recorded which). The V and J genes are TRBV6-1 and TRBJ2-7, with 9 bases matching TRBD1. This sequence was found in a male donor with ankylosing spondylitis or in good health (not recorded which). CDR3 amino acids: CASGTGNYEGQQYF. The CDR3 region has the DNA TGTGCCAGCGGGACAGGGAACTACGAGGGGCAGCAGTACTTC.